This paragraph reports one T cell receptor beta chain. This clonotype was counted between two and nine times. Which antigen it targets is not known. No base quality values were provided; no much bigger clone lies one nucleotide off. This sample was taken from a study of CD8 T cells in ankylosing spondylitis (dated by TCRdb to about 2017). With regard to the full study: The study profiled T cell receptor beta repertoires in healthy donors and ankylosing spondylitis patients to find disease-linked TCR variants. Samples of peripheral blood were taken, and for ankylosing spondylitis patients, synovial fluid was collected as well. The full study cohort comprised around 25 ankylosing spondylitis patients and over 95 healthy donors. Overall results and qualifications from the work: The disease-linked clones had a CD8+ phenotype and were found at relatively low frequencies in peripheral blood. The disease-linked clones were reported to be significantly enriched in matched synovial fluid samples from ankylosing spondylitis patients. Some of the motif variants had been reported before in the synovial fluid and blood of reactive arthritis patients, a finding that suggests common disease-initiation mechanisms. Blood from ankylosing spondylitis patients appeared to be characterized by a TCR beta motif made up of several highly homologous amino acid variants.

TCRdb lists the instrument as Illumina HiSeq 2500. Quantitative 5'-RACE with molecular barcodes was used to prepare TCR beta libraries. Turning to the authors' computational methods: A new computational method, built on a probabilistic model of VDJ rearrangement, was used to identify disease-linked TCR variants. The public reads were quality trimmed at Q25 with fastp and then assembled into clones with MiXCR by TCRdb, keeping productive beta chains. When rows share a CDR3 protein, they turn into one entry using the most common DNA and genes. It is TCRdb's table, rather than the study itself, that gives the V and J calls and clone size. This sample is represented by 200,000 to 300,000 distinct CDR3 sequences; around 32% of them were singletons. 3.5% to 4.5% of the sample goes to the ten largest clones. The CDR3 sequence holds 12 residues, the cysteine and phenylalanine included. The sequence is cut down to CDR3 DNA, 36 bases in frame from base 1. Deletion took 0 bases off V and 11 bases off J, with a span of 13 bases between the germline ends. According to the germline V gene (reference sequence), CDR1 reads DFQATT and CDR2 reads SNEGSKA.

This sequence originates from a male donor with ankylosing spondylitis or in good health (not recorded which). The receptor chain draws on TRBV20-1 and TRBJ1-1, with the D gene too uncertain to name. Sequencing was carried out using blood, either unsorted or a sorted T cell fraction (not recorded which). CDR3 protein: CSARDRQLRAFF. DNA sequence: TGCAGTGCTAGAGATAGGCAGCTTCGCGCTTTCTTT.